These 3 T cell receptor beta chains originate from one sample sequenced in a study of beta chain features in type 1 diabetes. Overall study results and limits: In all four CD4+ subsets, TCRB CDR3 length was significantly, moderately reduced in type 1 diabetes.

These receptors' targets are unknown. All of the isolated RNA was reverse transcribed, so expressed TCRB transcripts were sequenced. Libraries were prepared by immunoSEQ multiplex PCR; TCRdb keeps only in-frame clonotypes and omits some of them. This table holds about 150,000 clones, 10% to 13% found once. Specimen: central memory CD4+ T cells from blood. The receptors were gathered from a man aged 30-40 years with type 1 diabetes.

This clone was seen at least ten times. This chain links TRBV18 with TRBJ2-5, with 9 positions matching TRBD1. Germline CDR1 reads KGHSH; CDR2 reads LQKENI. Trimming took 0 bases from V and 5 from J; bases not matched to a gene: 4. The CDR3 spans 15 residues. DNA for the CDR3: TGTGCCAGCTCACCACCAGGGACAGGGACGGAGACCCAGTACTTC. This translates into CASSPPGTGTETQYF.

In this sample, this clone turned up a few times. The CDR3 coding sequence is TGTGCCAGCAGCCCTTACAGCGGGAGGGGTCCTACGCAGTATTTT. This gives the protein CASSPYSGRGPTQYF. This chain joins TRBV14 and TRBJ2-3; TRBD2 matches at 10 bases. V lost 4 bases to trimming and J lost 8 bases; unmatched junction nucleotides: 9. The CDR3 covers 15 residues. Germline lookup yields CDR1 SGHDN and CDR2 FVKESK.

The chain couples TRBV19 to TRBJ2-1, with TRBD2 as a possible D gene (6 bases). The V gene's germline CDR1 is LNHDA and CDR2 SQIVND (reference sequence). The CDR3 has 15 residues. Trimming left V 4 bases short and J 8 bases short, with 18 bases between. The CDR3 coding sequence is TGTGCCAGTAGTACCCCGGGGCCGACGGGGGATGAGCAGTTCTTC. Translating it yields CASSTPGPTGDEQFF.